The T cell receptor (beta chain) described here comes from a study of control samples from healthy donors and cancer patients. The CDR3 spans 16 residues. Per the germline V gene, CDR1 is MNHEY and CDR2 is SVGEGT. The V segment lost 2 bases and the J segment 6 bases; nucleotides outside the gene matches: 11. Profiled with immunoSEQ multiplex PCR; TCRdb holds only in-frame clones, not every one. Here the sample spans roughly 180,000 clones, just under 95% being singletons. This clone was recorded once. The chain joins TRBV6-2 or TRBV6-3 to TRBJ2-3; 7 nucleotides agree with TRBD2. The sequencing input was blood. The source is a woman aged 60-75 years in good health. The CDR3 here is CASSYTRLAVYDTQYF. The DNA for the CDR3 is TGTGCCAGCAGTTACACAAGACTAGCCGTCTATGATACGCAGTATTTT.